Sequencing of this T cell receptor (beta chain) was carried out in a study of long-term antiretroviral therapy in people with HIV (dated by TCRdb to the early 2020s). In terms of the full investigation: The earliest samples were collected roughly a decade before the 2015 WHO recommendation for immediate ART, at a time when ART was usually postponed until CD4 counts fell. A retrospective serial study tested whether changes in peripheral blood TRB repertoire composition and diversity were associated with ART initiation and durable HIV suppression. A total of around 190 cryopreserved PBMC samples came from around 30 adults with confirmed HIV infection and were collected serially over a mean of roughly 6 years (range 1-12). Eleven of the 30 participants with HIV were female. No cross-contamination during QIAcube processing turned up in test extractions that ran a monoclonal T-cell line alongside 33 polyclonal samples. What the research found in general, with its limitations: Expanded TRB clones identified before ART initiation dominated the repertoire across all time points, though the dominance fluctuated and decreased in many PLHIV after ART. ART initiation was associated with a significant increase in TRB diversity, but diversity stayed significantly below transplant donor controls even after long-term ART. Inferences about post-ART repertoire changes were limited because no data were available on ART adherence, viral resistance or therapy changes. Narrower CDR3 length ranges were observed in HIV repertoires than in controls, and an antigen-experienced repertoire with only a slight naive shift after ART was suggested by the network structure. Unsorted PBMC were profiled instead of sorted CD4+ and CD8+ T cells because pre-ART samples had limited cell numbers. Samples dated from the mid-2000s to the late 2010s, and the ART regimens used may be less effective than current ones. Owing to limited PBMC availability, only the TCR beta chain was sequenced, without alpha chain pairing.

Regarding this clone: Its recognized antigen is unknown. Per-base quality was not reported, and no clone a single base away is much larger than it.

CDR1 and CDR2 (SGHTA, FQGTGA) derive from the germline V gene. The CDR3 runs 14 amino acids, cysteine and phenylalanine included. The DNA shown is the 42-base CDR3, in frame from base 1. The germline V and J ends show losses of 3 bases and 3 bases respectively, and no gene match explains 3 bases of the junction. Participants were included only if at least one PBMC sample before ART initiation and at least two post-ART samples were available. All participants with HIV were treated in the United States of America. Before DNA extraction, cryopreserved samples of about 0.95-10 million PBMC were thawed and then washed. At the time of the earliest PBMC sample for each participant with HIV, ages ranged from roughly 23 to 60 years. Per participant, PBMC samples came from 1-4 timepoints prior to ART initiation and 2-8 timepoints following ART initiation, for a median of 7 samples. For every participant, serial HIV viral load, CD4+ T-cell count, ART history and demographic data were obtained. Genomic DNA was extracted from unsorted PBMC with a Qiagen kit on a QIAcube, with processing performed in batches of 12 samples.

The immunoSEQ hsTCRB v3.0 assay was used at survey level resolution to sequence the TRB variable region. A depth of roughly 40,000-55,000 T-cell genomes per sample was targeted for TRB sequencing. TRB libraries were pooled and sequenced on an Illumina MiSeq using a v3 150-cycle kit. The paper's processing steps were these. Repertoire analysis ran in R within a reproducible Nextflow workflow covering QC, data transformation and analysis. LymphoSeq2, an R package for exploring AIRR-Seq data, was used to implement custom analyses. After excluding a few samples that yielded fewer than 5000 total TRB sequences, fewer than 200 HIV repertoires remained for analysis. Among the approximately 180 HIV repertoires that were kept, roughly 59 were collected before ART initiation and more than 120 were collected after ART initiation. Each repertoire was downsampled to 5000 TRB nucleotide sequences, and summary statistics were averaged across 100 downsampling iterations. Only TRB sequences with CDR3 regions of at least seven amino acids were retained for analysis. Diversity was measured with a Shannon entropy-derived clonality score and the Gini coefficient. Repertoire networks linked the top 5000 CDR3 amino acid sequences whenever two sequences differed by an edit distance of one. Antigen specificity groups and MHC restriction were predicted for TRB CDR3 amino acid sequences with GLIPH2. Known CMV, EBV, HIV or tissue antigen associations were flagged by matching CDR3 amino acid sequences against VDJdb and McPAS-TCR. Pre-ART, post-ART and control groups were compared with Wilcoxon signed-rank tests and Holm-Bonferroni correction. In TCRdb, the immuneACCESS table is reduced to in-frame sequences with V and J assigned. These tables do not hold every clone; where another copy was compared, an unresolved V gene accounts for under half, and the others remain unexplained. The D gene and trimming were derived from the DNA, and the V and J assignments and clone size from that table. In all, the sample holds 25,000 to 35,000 clones, and 80% of those were seen once. The ten largest clonotypes hold roughly 7.3% of the sample.

The sequence derives from a middle-aged man with HIV. This specimen consisted of unsorted PBMCs, obtained 0.3 years after starting antiretroviral therapy. Recombination joined TRBV7-3 with TRBJ2-5, and TRBD2 aligns with 8 junction nucleotides. The CDR3 corresponds to CASSFNGGEETQYF. Here is the DNA: TGTGCCAGCAGCTTTAACGGGGGGGAAGAGACCCAGTACTTC.